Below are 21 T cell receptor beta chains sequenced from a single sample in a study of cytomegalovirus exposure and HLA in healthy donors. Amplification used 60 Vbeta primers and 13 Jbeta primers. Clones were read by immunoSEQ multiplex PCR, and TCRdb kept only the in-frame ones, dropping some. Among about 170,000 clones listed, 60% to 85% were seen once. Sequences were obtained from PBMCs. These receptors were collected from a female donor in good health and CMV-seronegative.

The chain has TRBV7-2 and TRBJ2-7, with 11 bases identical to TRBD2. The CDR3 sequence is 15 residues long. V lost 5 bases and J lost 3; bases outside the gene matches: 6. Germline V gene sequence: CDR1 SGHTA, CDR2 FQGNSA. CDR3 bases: TGTGCCAGCAGCCCGTCTAGCGGGAGGTTCTACGAGCAGTACTTC. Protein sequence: CASSPSSGRFYEQYF.

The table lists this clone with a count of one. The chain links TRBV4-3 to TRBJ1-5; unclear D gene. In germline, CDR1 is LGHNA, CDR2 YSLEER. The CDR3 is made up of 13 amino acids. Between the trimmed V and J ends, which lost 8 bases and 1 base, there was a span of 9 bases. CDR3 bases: TGCGCCAGCTCCGCCTACAGCAATCAGCCCCAGCATTTT. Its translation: CASSAYSNQPQHF.

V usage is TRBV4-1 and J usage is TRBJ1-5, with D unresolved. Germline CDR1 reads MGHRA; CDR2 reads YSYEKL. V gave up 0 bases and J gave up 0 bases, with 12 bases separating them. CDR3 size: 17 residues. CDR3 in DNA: TGCGCCAGCAGCCAAGATCTGGCACATTATAGCAATCAGCCCCAGCATTTT. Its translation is CASSQDLAHYSNQPQHF.

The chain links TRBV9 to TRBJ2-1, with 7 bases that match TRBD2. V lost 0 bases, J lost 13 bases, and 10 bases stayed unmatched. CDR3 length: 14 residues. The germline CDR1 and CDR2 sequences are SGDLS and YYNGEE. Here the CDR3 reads CASSVDYGGRAQFF. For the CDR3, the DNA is TGTGCCAGCAGCGTAGACTATGGAGGGAGGGCCCAGTTCTTC.

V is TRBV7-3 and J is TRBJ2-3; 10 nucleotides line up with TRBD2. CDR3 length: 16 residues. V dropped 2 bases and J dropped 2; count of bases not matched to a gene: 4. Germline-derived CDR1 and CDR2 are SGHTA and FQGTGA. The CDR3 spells CASSLPSGGATDTQYF. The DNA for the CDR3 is TGTGCCAGCAGCTTACCCAGCGGGGGGGCCACAGATACGCAGTATTTT. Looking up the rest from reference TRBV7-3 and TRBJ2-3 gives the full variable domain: GAGVSQTPSNKVTEKGKYVELRCDPISGHTALYWYRQSLGQGPEFLIYFQGTGAADDSGLPNDRFFAVRPEGSVSTLKIQRTERGDSAVYLCASSLPSGGATDTQYFGPGTRLTVL.

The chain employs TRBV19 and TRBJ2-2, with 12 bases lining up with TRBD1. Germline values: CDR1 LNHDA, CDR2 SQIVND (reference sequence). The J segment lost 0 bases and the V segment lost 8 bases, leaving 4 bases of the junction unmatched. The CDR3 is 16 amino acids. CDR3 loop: CASGGTGGPNTGELFF. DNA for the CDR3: TGTGCCAGTGGGGGGACAGGGGGCCCGAACACCGGGGAGCTGTTTTTT.

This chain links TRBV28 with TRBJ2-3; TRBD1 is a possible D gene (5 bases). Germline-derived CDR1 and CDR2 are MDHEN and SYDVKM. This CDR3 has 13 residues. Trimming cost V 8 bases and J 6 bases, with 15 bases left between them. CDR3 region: CASVTVPTDTQYF. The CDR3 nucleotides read TGTGCCAGCGTGACAGTCCCAACGGATACGCAGTATTTT. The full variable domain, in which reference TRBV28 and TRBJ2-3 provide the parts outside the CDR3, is DVKVTQSSRYLVKRTGEKVFLECVQDMDHENMFWYRQDPGLGLRLIYFSYDVKMKEKGDIPEGYSVSREKKERFSLILESASTNQTSMYLCASVTVPTDTQYFGPGTRLTVL.

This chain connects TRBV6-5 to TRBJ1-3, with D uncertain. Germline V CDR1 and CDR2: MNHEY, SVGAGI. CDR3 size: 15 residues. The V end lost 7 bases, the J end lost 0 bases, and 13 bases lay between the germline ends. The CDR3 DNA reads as TGTGCCAGCATGGCAGATCTTCCCTCTGGAAACACCATATATTTT. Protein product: CASMADLPSGNTIYF.

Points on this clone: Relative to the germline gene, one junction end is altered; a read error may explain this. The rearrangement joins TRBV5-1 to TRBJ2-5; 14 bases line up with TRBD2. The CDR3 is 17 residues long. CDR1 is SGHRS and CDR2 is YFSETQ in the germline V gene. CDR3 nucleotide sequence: TGCGCCAGCAGCCCGGGACTAGCGGGGGTCCTCCAAGAGACCCGGTACTTC. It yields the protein CASSPGLAGVLQETRYF.

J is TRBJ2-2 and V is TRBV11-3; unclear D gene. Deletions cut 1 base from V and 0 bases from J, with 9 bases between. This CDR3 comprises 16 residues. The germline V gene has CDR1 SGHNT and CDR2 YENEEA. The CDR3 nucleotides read TGTGCCAGCAGCTTAGGGGCAGATGCGAACACCGGGGAGCTGTTTTTT. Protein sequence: CASSLGADANTGELFF.

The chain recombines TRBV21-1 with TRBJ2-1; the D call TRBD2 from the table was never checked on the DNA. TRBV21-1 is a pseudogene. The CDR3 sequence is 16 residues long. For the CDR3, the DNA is TGTGCCAGCAGCATAATGGGAGTAGGCGGGGGTCCTGAGCAGTTCTTC. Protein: CASSIMGVGGGPEQFF.

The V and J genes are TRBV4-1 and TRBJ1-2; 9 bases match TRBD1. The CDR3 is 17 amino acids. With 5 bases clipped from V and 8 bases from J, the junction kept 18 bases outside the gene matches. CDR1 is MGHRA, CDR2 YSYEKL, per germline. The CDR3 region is CASSKTGTGLSFYGYTF. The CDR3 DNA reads TGCGCCAGCAGCAAAACCGGGACAGGGTTATCTTTCTACGGCTACACCTTC.

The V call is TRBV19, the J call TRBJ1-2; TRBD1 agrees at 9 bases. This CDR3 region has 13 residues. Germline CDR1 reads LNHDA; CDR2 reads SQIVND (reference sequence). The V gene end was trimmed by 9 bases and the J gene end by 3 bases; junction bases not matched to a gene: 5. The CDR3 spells CASARTGDYGYTF. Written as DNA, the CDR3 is TGTGCCAGCGCGCGGACAGGGGACTATGGCTACACCTTC.

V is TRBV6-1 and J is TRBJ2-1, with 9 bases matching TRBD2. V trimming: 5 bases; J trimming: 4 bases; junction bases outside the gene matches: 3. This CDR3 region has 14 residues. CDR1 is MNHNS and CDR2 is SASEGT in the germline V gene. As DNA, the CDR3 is TGTGCCAGCAGTCCTAGCGGGGCTTACAATGAGCAGTTCTTC. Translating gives CASSPSGAYNEQFF.

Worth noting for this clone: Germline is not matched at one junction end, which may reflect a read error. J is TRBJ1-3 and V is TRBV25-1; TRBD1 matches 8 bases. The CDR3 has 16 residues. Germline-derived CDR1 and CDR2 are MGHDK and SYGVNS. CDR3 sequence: CASSDQGAYSGNAIYF. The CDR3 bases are TGTGCCAGCAGTGATCAGGGGGCATACTCTGGAAACGCCATATATTTT. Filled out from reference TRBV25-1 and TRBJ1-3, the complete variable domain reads EADIYQTPRYLVIGTGKKITLECSQTMGHDKMYWYQQDPGMELHLIHYSYGVNSTEKGDLSSESTVSRIRTEHFPLTLESARPSHTSQYLCASSDQGAYSGNAIYFGEGSWLTVV.

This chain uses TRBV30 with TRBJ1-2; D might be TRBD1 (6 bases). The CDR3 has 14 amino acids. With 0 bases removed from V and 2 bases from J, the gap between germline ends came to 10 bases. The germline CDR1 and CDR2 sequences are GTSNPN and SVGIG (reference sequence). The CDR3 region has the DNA TGTGCCTGGAGTGTGGACAGTACAAACTATGGCTACACCTTC. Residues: CAWSVDSTNYGYTF.

CDR3 in amino acids: CASDTWEADGYTF. CDR3 in DNA: TGTGCCAGCGACACATGGGAGGCGGATGGCTACACCTTC. The chain is built from TRBV28 and TRBJ1-2; D gene unclear. Germline values: CDR1 MDHEN, CDR2 SYDVKM. This CDR3 spans 13 amino acids. V shed 8 bases and J shed 6 bases, with 16 bases lying between them.

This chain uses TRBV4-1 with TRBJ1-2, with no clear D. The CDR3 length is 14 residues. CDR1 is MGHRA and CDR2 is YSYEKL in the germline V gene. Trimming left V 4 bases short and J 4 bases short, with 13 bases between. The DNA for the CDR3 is TGCGCCAGCAGCCCCCCGGGGAAGGGCTATGGCTACACCTTC. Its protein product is CASSPPGKGYGYTF.

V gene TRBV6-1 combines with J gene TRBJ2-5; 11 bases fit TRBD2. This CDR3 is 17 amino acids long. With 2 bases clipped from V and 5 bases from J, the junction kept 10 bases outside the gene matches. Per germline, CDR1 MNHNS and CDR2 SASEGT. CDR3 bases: TGTGCCAGCAGTGAAAGGGTAGCGGGAGGGCCTTTCGAGACCCAGTACTTC. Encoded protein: CASSERVAGGPFETQYF.

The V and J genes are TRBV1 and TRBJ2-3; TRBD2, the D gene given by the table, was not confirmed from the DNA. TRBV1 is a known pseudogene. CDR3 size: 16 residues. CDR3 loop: CTSTPTSGGFTDTQYF. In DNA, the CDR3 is TGCACCAGCACCCCGACTAGCGGGGGGTTCACAGATACGCAGTATTTT.

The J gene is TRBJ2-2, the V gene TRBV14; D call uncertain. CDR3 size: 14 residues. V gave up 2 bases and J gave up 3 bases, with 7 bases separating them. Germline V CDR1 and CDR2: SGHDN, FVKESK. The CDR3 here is CASSQLSYTGELFF. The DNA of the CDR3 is TGTGCCAGCAGCCAATTGTCTTACACCGGGGAGCTGTTTTTT.